This TCR beta chain stems from a study of molecular identifiers for immune sequencing clone quantification. This clonotype was observed at least ten times. Germline CDR1 SGHTA, CDR2 FQGNSA. CDR3 size: 12 residues. TCRdb analysed the PCR reads with MiXCR anew, one entry per CDR3 protein. The sample consists of 40,000 to 65,000 distinct CDR3 sequences, just over 35% of them appearing once. The rearrangement links TRBV7-2 to TRBJ2-3, with D unclear. This TCR was recovered from a human donor in good health. Some libraries in this study had Jurkat cell RNA spiked in. Sequencing was carried out using naive CD8+ T cells from blood, with Jurkat cell RNA spiked in. As for subset: FACS-sorted CD8+CD4-CCR7+CD45RA+ naive T cells. The CDR3 sequence: CGTQRSTDTQYF. In nucleotides, the CDR3 is TGTGGGACCCAACGATCCACAGATACGCAGTATTTT.